This T cell receptor beta chain is from a study of identical twins (dated by TCRdb to 2016 to 2018). About the study as a whole: To test whether fetal clonotypes persist, this study deep-sequenced TCR alpha and beta repertoires from monozygotic twins, from unrelated adults of various ages, and from cord blood. To rule out contamination, the twin experiments were replicated at different times with different library preparation protocols. What the authors observed across the whole study: The excess sharing between twins in beta out-of-frame sequences was weaker because fewer shared sequences reduced the signal-to-noise ratio. Compared with coincidental sharing between unrelated individuals, out-of-frame TCR alpha sequences shared between twins showed an excess of sequences with low generation probability. Abundant cord blood beta clonotypes had fewer insertions, young adult naive repertoires showed a similar but weaker trend, and memory repertoires showed no such trend. Because the same donors could not be followed over many years, the conclusions relied on cross-sectional statistical analysis. Invariant T cells such as MAIT and iNKT could partly confound zero-insertion analyses, although diverse VJ usage argued against such confounding for most clonotypes. In monozygotic twins, recombination models systematically underestimated out-of-frame TCR alpha sharing, but the models matched the sharing seen between unrelated individuals.

Only healthy Caucasian donors were included. Three unrelated non-twin adults were also sequenced: a male aged 18 to 30, a male aged 50 to 60 and a female aged 50 to 60. Miltenyi CD45RO+ enrichment and human naive T-cell isolation kits were used to isolate memory (CD45RO+) and naive T cells from PBMC. Libraries were prepared through 5' RACE. The sequencer listed for this sample is Illumina HiSeq 2000. Template switching added a universal primer binding site, and the final cDNA carried a unique molecular identifier that allowed TCR cDNA molecules to be counted accurately. First-strand cDNA for TCR alpha and beta chains was synthesized from specific primers in the conserved constant-segment region. Each cDNA library was double barcoded, with a SMART-Mk sample barcode plus Illumina barcodes, to control for contamination. TruSeq adapter sequences and Illumina sample barcodes were added in two successive PCR steps. The Illumina HiSeq platform was used with custom primers to sequence TCR alpha and beta cDNA libraries. From the authors' description of their analysis: MiGEC was used to process raw reads and extract unique molecular identifiers, and MiXCR was used to find CDR3 positions. Recombination models were inferred per individual with the repgenHMM and IGoR tools using an EM algorithm. The analysis of shared clonotypes was done with the tcR package in R, with sharing normalized by the product of cloneset sizes. To study raw recombination free of thymic and clonal selection effects, out-of-frame nonproductive sequences were analyzed. TCRdb trimmed public reads at Q25 via fastp, called clones via MiXCR and kept in-frame beta chains. Duplicate CDR3 protein sequences are folded into a single record with the most common DNA and genes. These V and J calls originate from TCRdb's pipeline instead of the authors' own analysis. For this sample there are 690,000 or so distinct CDR3 sequences; around 5.7% appear just once. The top ten clonotypes cover around 1.9% of the sample.

V loses 2 bases at its end and J loses 7 bases; junction bases beyond the gene matches: 6. The germline V gene (reference sequence) gives CDR1 as DFQATT and CDR2 as SNEGSKA. The CDR3 measures 15 amino acids from cysteine to phenylalanine. Only CDR3 DNA is held: 45 bases, read in frame from base 1. Of note for this clonotype: The antigen this receptor binds is unknown. Base qualities are not provided; no much larger clone lies one nucleotide away.

Sequenced input: naive T cells sorted from blood. In the paper's terms, the cell subset or site label means: cells isolated with a human naive T-cell isolation kit. The sequence is built from TRBV20-1 and TRBJ2-1, and TRBD2 matches 12 of the central bases. This receptor was identified in a man between 18 and 29 years old in good health. DNA sequence: TGCAGTGCTAGACTAGCGGGAGGGTCTTTGAATGAGCAGTTCTTC. It is translated as CSARLAGGSLNEQFF.